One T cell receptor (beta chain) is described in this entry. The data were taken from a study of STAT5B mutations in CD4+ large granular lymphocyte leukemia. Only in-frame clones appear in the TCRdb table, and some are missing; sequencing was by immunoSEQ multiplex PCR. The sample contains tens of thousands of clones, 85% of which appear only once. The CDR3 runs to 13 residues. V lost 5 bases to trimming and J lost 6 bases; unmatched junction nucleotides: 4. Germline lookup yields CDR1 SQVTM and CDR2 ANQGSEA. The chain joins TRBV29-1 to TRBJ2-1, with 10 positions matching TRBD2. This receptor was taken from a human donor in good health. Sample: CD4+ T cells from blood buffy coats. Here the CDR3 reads CSVRAGGRNEQFF. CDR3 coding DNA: TGCAGCGTTAGAGCGGGAGGGCGCAATGAGCAGTTCTTC.